Each of the 24 T cell receptor beta chains below was sequenced from the same sample in a study of T cells in localized non-small cell lung cancer. Here immunoSEQ multiplex PCR was the method, and the copy in TCRdb shows in-frame clones only, minus some. The repertoire holds 100,000 to 150,000 clones, with roughly 90% as singletons. The specimen was peripheral blood, collected before any cancer treatment. The receptors stem from a female donor of 60 years or more with stage I lung adenocarcinoma.

The CDR3 region is CSVEQAGGKYGRELFF. CDR3 in DNA: TGCAGCGTTGAACAGGCAGGCGGGAAGTATGGTCGGGAGCTGTTTTTT. V usage is TRBV29-1 and J usage is TRBJ2-2, with a possible D match to TRBD2 (6 bases). Germline V CDR1 and CDR2: SQVTM, ANQGSEA. CDR3 size: 16 residues. V was clipped by 2 bases and J by 9 bases, with 22 bases between them.

CDR3 in amino acids: CASSWESAGDGYTF. The CDR3 DNA reads TGTGCCAGCAGTTGGGAGTCAGCGGGGGATGGCTACACCTTC. This sequence joins TRBV28 and TRBJ1-2; maybe TRBD1 (5 bases). The V and J ends lost 4 bases and 6 bases respectively, with 15 bases between them. Germline CDR1 MDHEN, CDR2 SYDVKM. The CDR3 is 14 residues long.

The rearrangement uses TRBV18 and TRBJ2-5; 10 nucleotides agree with TRBD1. This CDR3 region has 15 residues. Losses at the gene ends were 4 bases for V and 9 bases for J; bases not matched to a gene: 11. Germline CDR1 reads KGHSH; CDR2 reads LQKENI. CDR3 bases: TGTGCCAGCTCACTCAAAGCAGGACAGGGGGACTCCCAGTACTTC. This gives the protein CASSLKAGQGDSQYF.

The V gene is TRBV9, the J gene TRBJ2-5, with 10 bases lining up with TRBD1. The length of the CDR3 is 15 residues. Trimming at V came to 2 bases and at J to 3 bases, leaving 4 bases not matched to a gene. The germline V gene has CDR1 SGDLS and CDR2 YYNGEE. CDR3 sequence (DNA): TGTGCCAGCAGCGTTAGGGACAGGGGAAAAGAGACCCAGTACTTC. Amino acid sequence: CASSVRDRGKETQYF.

In this sample, this clone turned up a few times. Other DNA sequences in this sample translate to the same CDR3. The rearrangement links TRBV6-5 to TRBJ1-1; no clear D. In germline, CDR1 is MNHEY, CDR2 SVGAGI. The CDR3 covers 14 residues. V shed 0 bases and J shed 1 base, with 6 bases lying between them. The CDR3 spells CASSYSRRNTEAFF. The DNA of the CDR3 is TGTGCCAGCAGTTACTCGAGGCGGAACACTGAAGCTTTCTTT.

The chain uses TRBV7-8 and TRBJ2-5; TRBD2 agrees at 8 bases. The CDR3 is 16 residues long. CDR1 and CDR2 from the germline V gene are SGHVS and FQNEAQ. The trim removed 5 bases at V and 1 base at J, leaving 9 bases unmatched. The CDR3 region has the DNA TGTGCCAGCAGCCCTATCGGTGCGGGAGGCCAAGAGACCCAGTACTTC. Its protein product is CASSPIGAGGQETQYF.

This chain connects TRBV6-6 to TRBJ2-3; TRBD1 is a possible D gene (6 bases). Germline V CDR1 and CDR2: MNHNY, SVGAGI (reference sequence). V was clipped by 4 bases and J by 3 bases, with 14 bases between them. The CDR3 length is 15 residues. CDR3 region: CASSSNRVVTDTQYF. In DNA form, the CDR3 reads TGTGCCAGCAGTTCTAACAGGGTAGTTACAGATACGCAGTATTTT.

V gene TRBV6-1 combines with J gene TRBJ1-3; D not certain. Deletions cut 6 bases from V and 5 bases from J, with 11 bases between. CDR1 is MNHNS and CDR2 is SASEGT in the germline V gene. There are 13 residues in the CDR3. The CDR3 region has the DNA TGTGCCAGCAGGGACGGTCTAAGAAACACCATATATTTT. Translation: CASRDGLRNTIYF.

The chain combines TRBV10-3 with TRBJ2-3, with 7 bases lining up with TRBD2. Germline V gene data show CDR1 as ENHRY and CDR2 as SYGVKD. The CDR3 contains 15 residues. V was clipped by 6 bases and J by 1 base; unmatched bases: 7. CDR3 bases: TGTGCCATCAGCCTGGGGGGGTCGGGCACAGATACGCAGTATTTT. It is translated as CAISLGGSGTDTQYF.

This chain connects TRBV19 to TRBJ2-1; D unresolved. Germline V gene sequence: CDR1 LNHDA, CDR2 SQIVND (reference sequence). The V end lost 7 bases, the J end lost 7 bases, and 8 bases lay between the germline ends. CDR3 length: 11 residues. CDR3 nucleotide sequence: TGTGCCAGTATCTGGCGGAATGAGCAGTTCTTC. The encoded protein is CASIWRNEQFF.

This rearrangement joins TRBV28 to TRBJ2-2; D perhaps matches TRBD1 (5 bases). This CDR3 has 16 amino acids. V shed 6 bases and J shed 6 bases, with 20 bases lying between them. Per germline, CDR1 MDHEN and CDR2 SYDVKM. Here the CDR3 DNA reads TGTGCCAGCAGGAGGACACCCTATAGTCCCCCCGGGGAGCTGTTTTTT. Its translation: CASRRTPYSPPGELFF.

The chain links TRBV5-1 to TRBJ2-1; 8 positions match TRBD2. There are 13 residues in the CDR3. Germline V lookup: CDR1 SGHRS, CDR2 YFSETQ. Germline trimming cut 7 bases from V and 8 bases from J; bases unmatched to any gene: 8. The CDR3 sequence is CASESGSGDEQFF. DNA of the CDR3: TGCGCCAGCGAAAGCGGGAGCGGGGATGAGCAGTTCTTC.

J is TRBJ1-2 and V is TRBV6-5; 9 bases map to TRBD1. V gave up 6 bases and J gave up 4 bases; unmatched junction bases: 9. In germline, CDR1 is MNHEY, CDR2 SVGAGI. This CDR3 spans 15 amino acids. This CDR3 reads CASRLTGGKVYGYTF. The CDR3 DNA sequence: TGTGCCAGCAGGTTGACAGGGGGTAAAGTCTATGGCTACACCTTC.

The V gene is TRBV28, the J gene TRBJ2-1, with TRBD2 matching over 10 bases. The CDR3 spans 18 residues. Germline V lookup: CDR1 MDHEN, CDR2 SYDVKM. The V segment lost 5 bases and the J segment 3 bases; nucleotides outside the gene matches: 13. As DNA, the CDR3 is TGTGCCAGCAGTCCTCAAGTCTGGGCTAGCGGGAGCTACAATGAGCAGTTCTTC. Amino acids: CASSPQVWASGSYNEQFF. Full variable domain (rest looked up from reference TRBV28 and TRBJ2-1): DVKVTQSSRYLVKRTGEKVFLECVQDMDHENMFWYRQDPGLGLRLIYFSYDVKMKEKGDIPEGYSVSREKKERFSLILESASTNQTSMYLCASSPQVWASGSYNEQFFGPGTRLTVL.

The gene calls are TRBV27 and TRBJ2-2; D perhaps matches TRBD2 (5 bases). V was clipped by 8 bases and J by 2 bases, with 12 bases between them. CDR1 and CDR2 (germline): MNHEY, SMNVEV (reference sequence). This CDR3 spans 14 amino acids. CDR3 protein: CASALPGNTGELFF. CDR3 coding DNA: TGTGCCAGCGCGCTTCCGGGAAACACCGGGGAGCTGTTTTTT.

The genes are TRBV7-9 and TRBJ1-1; TRBD1 is a possible D gene (6 bases). CDR1 and CDR2 (germline): SEHNR, FQNEAQ (reference sequence). The CDR3 contains 14 residues. V dropped 2 bases and J dropped 1 base, with 8 bases sitting between them. In DNA, the CDR3 is TGTGCCAGCAGCTTACCAGGGGAGAACACTGAAGCTTTCTTT. This codes for CASSLPGENTEAFF.

The V call is TRBV5-1, the J call TRBJ2-5; tentative D call: TRBD2 (6 bases). CDR3 length: 13 amino acids. Trimming removed 3 bases from V and 2 bases from J, with 8 bases in between. CDR1 is SGHRS, CDR2 YFSETQ, per germline. The CDR3, as DNA: TGCGCCAGCAGCTCTAGCGTACAAGAGACCCAGTACTTC. As protein: CASSSSVQETQYF.

This clone was counted only a few times. The gene calls are TRBV4-1 and TRBJ2-2; 7 bases match TRBD2. V was pared by 8 bases and J by 3 bases, with 6 bases of the junction left unmatched. Germline loops: CDR1 MGHRA, CDR2 YSYEKL. This CDR3 has 14 residues. The DNA for the CDR3 is TGCGCCAGCCAGCAAGCGGGATACACCGGGGAGCTGTTTTTT. Its translation: CASQQAGYTGELFF.

This clone has only one observation. The chain couples TRBV9 to TRBJ2-7; 7 bases are shared with TRBD1. Germline assignment: CDR1 SGDLS and CDR2 YYNGEE. There are 16 residues in the CDR3. V shed 0 bases and J 6 bases; nucleotides not matched to a gene: 12. CDR3 DNA: TGTGCCAGCAGCGTAGGGACAGGTTCTTCATCATCCGAGCAGTACTTC. Translating gives CASSVGTGSSSSEQYF.

The V call is TRBV5-1, the J call TRBJ1-1; D is ambiguous. CDR1 and CDR2 (germline): SGHRS, YFSETQ. Trimming cost V 5 bases and J 2 bases, with 10 bases left between them. This CDR3 has 13 residues. The CDR3 region has the DNA TGCGCCAGCAGGGAGGCCTCCAACACTGAAGCTTTCTTT. As protein: CASREASNTEAFF.

The CDR3 nucleotides are TGCGCCAGCAGCCAGGGAAACACCGCCATCCTCTACAATGAGCAGTTCTTC. As protein: CASSQGNTAILYNEQFF. The chain employs TRBV4-1 and TRBJ2-1; D gene unclear. This CDR3 comprises 17 residues. Germline CDR1 is MGHRA and CDR2 is YSYEKL. Between the trimmed V and J ends, which lost 3 bases and 3 bases, there was a span of 18 bases.

A single count supports this clone. The rearrangement uses TRBV10-3 and TRBJ1-6; D is ambiguous. Germline lookup yields CDR1 ENHRY and CDR2 SYGVKD. The CDR3 contains 17 residues. Trimming left V 0 bases short and J 6 bases short, with 15 bases between. For the CDR3, the DNA is TGTGCCATCAGTGAGTCCACTGTCCACTCCCCTAATTCACCCCTCCACTTT. It yields the protein CAISESTVHSPNSPLHF.

The chain has TRBV7-3 and TRBJ2-1, with 10 positions matching TRBD2. Germline V CDR1 and CDR2: SGHTA, FQGTGA. The CDR3 covers 20 residues. The V and J ends lost 5 bases and 0 bases, in that order; junction bases with no gene match: 16. For the CDR3, the DNA is TGTGCCAGCAGCGCCGGTGGAGGACTAGCGGTCTTAAGCTCCTACAATGAGCAGTTCTTC. This translates into CASSAGGGLAVLSSYNEQFF. Using reference TRBV7-3 and TRBJ2-1 for the parts outside the CDR3, the full variable domain is GAGVSQTPSNKVTEKGKYVELRCDPISGHTALYWYRQSLGQGPEFLIYFQGTGAADDSGLPNDRFFAVRPEGSVSTLKIQRTERGDSAVYLCASSAGGGLAVLSSYNEQFFGPGTRLTVL.

This clone appeared once. The rearrangement links TRBV30 to TRBJ2-7; 8 nucleotides align to TRBD2. The CDR3 contains 15 residues. With V trimmed by 0 bases and J by 6 bases, 10 bases remained unmatched. The germline CDR1 and CDR2 sequences are GTSNPN and SVGIG (reference sequence). The CDR3, as DNA: TGTGCCTGGAGTGTTGTTAGCGGGATATCGGGCGAGCAGTACTTC. It encodes CAWSVVSGISGEQYF. The variable domain in full, with the rest retrieved from reference TRBV30 and TRBJ2-7, is SQTIHQWPATLVQPVGSPLSLECTVEGTSNPNLYWYRQAAGRGLQLLFYSVGIGQISSEVPQNLSASRPQDRQFILSSKKLLLSDSGFYLCAWSVVSGISGEQYFGPGTRLTVT.